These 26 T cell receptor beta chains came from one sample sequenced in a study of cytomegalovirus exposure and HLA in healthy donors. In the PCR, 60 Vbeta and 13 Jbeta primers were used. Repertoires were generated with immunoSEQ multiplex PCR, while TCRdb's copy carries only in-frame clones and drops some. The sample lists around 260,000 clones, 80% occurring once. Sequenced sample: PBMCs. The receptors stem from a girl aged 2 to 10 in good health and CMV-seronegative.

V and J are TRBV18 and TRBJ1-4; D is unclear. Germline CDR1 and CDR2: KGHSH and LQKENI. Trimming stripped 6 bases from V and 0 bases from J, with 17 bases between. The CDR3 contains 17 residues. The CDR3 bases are TGTGCCAGCTCCCCCAGCCCAGACACGACAACTAATGAAAAACTGTTTTTT. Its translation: CASSPSPDTTTNEKLFF.

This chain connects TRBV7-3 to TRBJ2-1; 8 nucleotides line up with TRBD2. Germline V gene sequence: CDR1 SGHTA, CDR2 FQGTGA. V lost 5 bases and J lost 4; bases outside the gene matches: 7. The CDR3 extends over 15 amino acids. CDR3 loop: CASSPGGAGYNEQFF. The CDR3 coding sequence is TGTGCCAGCAGCCCCGGGGGGGCCGGATACAATGAGCAGTTCTTC.

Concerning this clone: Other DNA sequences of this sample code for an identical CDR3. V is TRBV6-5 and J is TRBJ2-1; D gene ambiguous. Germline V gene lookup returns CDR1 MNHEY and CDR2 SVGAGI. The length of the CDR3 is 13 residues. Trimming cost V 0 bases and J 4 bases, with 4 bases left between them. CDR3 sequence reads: CASSYSRYNEQFF. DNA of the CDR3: TGTGCCAGCAGTTACTCGAGATACAATGAGCAGTTCTTC.

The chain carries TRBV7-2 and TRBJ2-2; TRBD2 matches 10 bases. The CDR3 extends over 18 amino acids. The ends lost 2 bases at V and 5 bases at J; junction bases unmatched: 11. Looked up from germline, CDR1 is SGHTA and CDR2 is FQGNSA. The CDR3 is CASSLMIAGGTGTGELFF. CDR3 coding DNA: TGTGCCAGCAGCTTAATGATAGCGGGGGGCACGGGGACCGGGGAGCTGTTTTTT.

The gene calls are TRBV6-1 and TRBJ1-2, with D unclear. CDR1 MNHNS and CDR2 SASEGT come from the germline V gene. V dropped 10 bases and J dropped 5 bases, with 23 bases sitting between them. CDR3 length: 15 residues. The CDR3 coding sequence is TGTGCCACCCTAAATTATCTCGGGAGTGTGTATGGCTACACCTTC. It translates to CATLNYLGSVYGYTF.

This CDR3 reads CASSRTNTGELFF. The CDR3, as DNA: TGTGCCAGCAGCCGAACTAACACCGGGGAGCTGTTTTTT. The genes are TRBV5-8 and TRBJ2-2; no clear D gene. There are 13 residues in the CDR3. V lost 4 bases to trimming and J lost 2 bases, with 6 bases between them. Germline V gene sequence: CDR1 SGHTS, CDR2 YDEGEE.

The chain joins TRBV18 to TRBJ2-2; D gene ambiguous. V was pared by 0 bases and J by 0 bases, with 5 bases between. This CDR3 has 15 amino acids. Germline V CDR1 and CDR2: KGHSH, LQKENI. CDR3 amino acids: CASSPPRPNTGELFF. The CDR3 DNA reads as TGTGCCAGCTCACCACCGAGGCCGAACACCGGGGAGCTGTTTTTT.

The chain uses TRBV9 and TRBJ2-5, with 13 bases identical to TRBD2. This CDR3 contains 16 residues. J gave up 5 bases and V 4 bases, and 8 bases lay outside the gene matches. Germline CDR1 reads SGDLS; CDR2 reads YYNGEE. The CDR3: CASSRTSGGVGETQYF. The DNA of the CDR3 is TGTGCCAGCAGCCGCACTAGCGGGGGGGTTGGCGAGACCCAGTACTTC.

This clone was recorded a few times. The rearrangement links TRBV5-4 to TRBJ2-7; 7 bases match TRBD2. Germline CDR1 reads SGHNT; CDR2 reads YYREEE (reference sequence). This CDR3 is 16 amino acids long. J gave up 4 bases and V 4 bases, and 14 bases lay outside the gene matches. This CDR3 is CASSKTVASGTYEQYF. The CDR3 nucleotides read TGTGCCAGCAGCAAAACGGTGGCTAGCGGAACATACGAGCAGTACTTC.

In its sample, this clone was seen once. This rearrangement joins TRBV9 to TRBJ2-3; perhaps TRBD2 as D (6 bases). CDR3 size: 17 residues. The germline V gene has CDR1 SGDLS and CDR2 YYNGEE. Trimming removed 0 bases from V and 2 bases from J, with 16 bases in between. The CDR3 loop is CASSVEGRGTSTDTQYF. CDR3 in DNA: TGTGCCAGCAGCGTAGAGGGTCGCGGGACTTCCACAGATACGCAGTATTTT.

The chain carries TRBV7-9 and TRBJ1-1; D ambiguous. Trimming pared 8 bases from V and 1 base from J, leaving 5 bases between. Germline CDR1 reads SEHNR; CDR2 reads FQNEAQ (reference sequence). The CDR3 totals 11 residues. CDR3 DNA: TGTGCCAGCTTACAGAACACTGAAGCTTTCTTT. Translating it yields CASLQNTEAFF.

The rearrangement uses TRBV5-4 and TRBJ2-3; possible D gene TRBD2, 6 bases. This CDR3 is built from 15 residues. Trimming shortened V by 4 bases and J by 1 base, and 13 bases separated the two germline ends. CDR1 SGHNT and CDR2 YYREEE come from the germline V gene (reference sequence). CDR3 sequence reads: CASSPTSPGTDTQYF. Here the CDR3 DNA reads TGTGCCAGCAGCCCAACTAGCCCGGGCACAGATACGCAGTATTTT.

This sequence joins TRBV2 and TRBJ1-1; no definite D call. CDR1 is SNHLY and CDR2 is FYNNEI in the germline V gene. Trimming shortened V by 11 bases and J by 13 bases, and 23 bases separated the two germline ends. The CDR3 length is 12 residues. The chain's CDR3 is CAVGRLVMVGFF. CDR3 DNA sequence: TGTGCCGTGGGGAGACTTGTTATGGTGGGTTTCTTT.

CDR3 residues: CASSLQGGQPQHF. CDR3 coding DNA: TGTGCCAGCAGCCTACAGGGCGGTCAGCCCCAGCATTTT. V gene TRBV7-2 combines with J gene TRBJ1-5, with D perhaps TRBD1 (6 bases). Trimming stripped 5 bases from V and 6 bases from J, with 11 bases between. The CDR3 loop spans 13 amino acids. From germline, CDR1 is SGHTA and CDR2 FQGNSA.

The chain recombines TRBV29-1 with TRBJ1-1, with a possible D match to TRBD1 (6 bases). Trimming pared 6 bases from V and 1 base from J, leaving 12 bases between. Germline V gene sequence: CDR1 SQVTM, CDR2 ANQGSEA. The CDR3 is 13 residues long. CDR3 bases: TGCAGCGTAGGGGACACCGAGAACACTGAAGCTTTCTTT. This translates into CSVGDTENTEAFF.

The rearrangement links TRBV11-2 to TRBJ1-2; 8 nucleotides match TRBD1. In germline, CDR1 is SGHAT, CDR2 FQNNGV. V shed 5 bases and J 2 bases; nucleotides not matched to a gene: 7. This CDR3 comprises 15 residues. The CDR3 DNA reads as TGTGCCAGCAGCCAATCATGGACAGGGAACTATGGCTACACCTTC. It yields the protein CASSQSWTGNYGYTF.

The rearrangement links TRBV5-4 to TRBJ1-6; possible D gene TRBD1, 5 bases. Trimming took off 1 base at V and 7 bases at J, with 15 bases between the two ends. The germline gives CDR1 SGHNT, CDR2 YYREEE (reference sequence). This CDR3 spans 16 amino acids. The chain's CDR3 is CASSLKGSNWNSPLHF. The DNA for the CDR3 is TGTGCCAGCAGCTTGAAGGGGTCCAACTGGAATTCACCCCTCCACTTT.

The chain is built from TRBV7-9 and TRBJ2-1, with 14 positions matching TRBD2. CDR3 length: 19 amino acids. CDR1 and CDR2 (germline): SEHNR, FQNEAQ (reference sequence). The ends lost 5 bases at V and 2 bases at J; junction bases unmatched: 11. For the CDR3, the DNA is TGTGCCAGCAGCGGGAGGACTAGCGGGAGGTTCAACGCCTACAATGAGCAGTTCTTC. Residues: CASSGRTSGRFNAYNEQFF.

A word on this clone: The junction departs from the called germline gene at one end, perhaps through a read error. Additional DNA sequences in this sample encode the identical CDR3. Here the CDR3 reads CASSYGGAPYNEQFF. CDR3 nucleotide sequence: TGTGCCAGTAGTTACGGGGGGGCGCCGTACAATGAGCAGTTCTTC. This chain links TRBV6-5 with TRBJ2-1; TRBD2 aligns across 8 bases. In germline, CDR1 is MNHEY, CDR2 SVGAGI. The CDR3 runs to 15 residues.

CDR3 coding DNA: TGTGCCAGCCCTGCGTACAGGGGACAACAAGAGACCCAGTACTTC. Translated, it gives CASPAYRGQQETQYF. This chain uses TRBV21-1 with TRBJ2-5; the table's D call of TRBD1 was not tested on the DNA. TRBV21-1 corresponds to a pseudogene. CDR3 size: 15 residues.

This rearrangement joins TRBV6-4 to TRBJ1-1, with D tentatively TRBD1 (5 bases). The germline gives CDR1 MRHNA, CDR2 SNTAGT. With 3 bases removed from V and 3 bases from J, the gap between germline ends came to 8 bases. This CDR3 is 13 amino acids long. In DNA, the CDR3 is TGTGCCAGCAGTGAGGGCAGGGACACTGAAGCTTTCTTT. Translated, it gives CASSEGRDTEAFF.

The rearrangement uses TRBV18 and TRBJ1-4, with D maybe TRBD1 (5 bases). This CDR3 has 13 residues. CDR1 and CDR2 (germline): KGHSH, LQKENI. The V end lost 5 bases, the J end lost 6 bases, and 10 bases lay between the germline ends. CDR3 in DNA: TGTGCCAGCTCATCGGGACTCGATGAAAAACTGTTTTTT. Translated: CASSSGLDEKLFF.

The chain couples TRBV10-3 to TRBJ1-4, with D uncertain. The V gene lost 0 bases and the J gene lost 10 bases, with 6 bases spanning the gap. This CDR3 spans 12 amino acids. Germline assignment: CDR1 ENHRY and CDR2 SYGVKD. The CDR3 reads CAISESDSKLFF. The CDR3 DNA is TGTGCCATCAGTGAGTCGGACTCAAAACTGTTTTTT.

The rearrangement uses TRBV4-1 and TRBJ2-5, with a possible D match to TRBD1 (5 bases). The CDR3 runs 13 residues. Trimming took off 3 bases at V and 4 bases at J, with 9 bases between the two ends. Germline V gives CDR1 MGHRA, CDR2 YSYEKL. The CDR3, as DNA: TGCGCCAGCAGCCATCCAGGGTCAGAGACCCAGTACTTC. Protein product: CASSHPGSETQYF.

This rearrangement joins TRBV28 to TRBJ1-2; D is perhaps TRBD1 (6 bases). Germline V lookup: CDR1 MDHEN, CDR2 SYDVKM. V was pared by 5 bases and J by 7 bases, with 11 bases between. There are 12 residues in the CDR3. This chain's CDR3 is CASSKGVRGYTF. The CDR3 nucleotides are TGTGCCAGCAGTAAGGGGGTACGTGGCTACACCTTC.

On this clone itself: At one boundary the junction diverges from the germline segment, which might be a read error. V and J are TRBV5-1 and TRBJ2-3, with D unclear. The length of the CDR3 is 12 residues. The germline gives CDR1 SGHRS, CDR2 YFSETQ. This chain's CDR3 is CASSLESDTQCF. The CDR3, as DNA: TGCGCCAGCAGCTTGGAGTCAGATACGCAGTGTTTT.